These 18 T cell receptor beta chains were all obtained from the same sample, sequenced in a study of blood T cell repertoires in COVID-19. Some clones are missing from TCRdb's copy, which holds only in-frame ones; the method was immunoSEQ multiplex PCR. The sample carries under 300,000 clones, around 85% recorded once. Sequencing was done on a sample of peripheral blood. These receptors were taken from a woman of 80 years or more with acute or convalescent COVID-19.

J is TRBJ2-1 and V is TRBV27, with 8 bases lining up with TRBD2. This CDR3 contains 16 residues. With 6 bases clipped from V and 3 bases from J, the junction kept 10 bases outside the gene matches. Germline V gene lookup returns CDR1 MNHEY and CDR2 SMNVEV (reference sequence). CDR3 sequence: CASSRRGGVIYNEQFF. CDR3 nucleotide sequence: TGTGCCAGCAGCCGTCGGGGGGGGGTGATCTACAATGAGCAGTTCTTC.

This clone showed up many times. J is TRBJ1-5 and V is TRBV2; 7 nucleotides align to TRBD1. Germline V gene sequence: CDR1 SNHLY, CDR2 FYNNEI. The CDR3 loop spans 14 amino acids. The V and J ends lost 6 bases and 2 bases, in that order; junction bases with no gene match: 4. The CDR3 DNA sequence: TGTGCCAGCAGCACAGGGACAGGCAATCAGCCCCAGCATTTT. Residues: CASSTGTGNQPQHF. The variable domain in full, with the rest retrieved from reference TRBV2 and TRBJ1-5, is EPEVTQTPSHQVTQMGQEVILRCVPISNHLYFYWYRQILGQKVEFLVSFYNNEISEKSEIFDDQFSVERPDGSNFTLKIRSTKLEDSAMYFCASSTGTGNQPQHFGDGTRLSIL.

The genes are TRBV28 and TRBJ1-2; the D gene is possibly TRBD1 (5 bases). There are 12 residues in the CDR3. Germline V gene lookup returns CDR1 MDHEN and CDR2 SYDVKM. The ends were cut back, 2 bases at V and 8 bases at J, with 9 bases in the middle. The CDR3 DNA is TGTGCCAGCAGTTTAGTGGGGCAGGGCTACACCTTC. Its translation is CASSLVGQGYTF.

This chain joins TRBV25-1 and TRBJ2-3; 8 bases agree with TRBD1. The germline V gene has CDR1 MGHDK and CDR2 SYGVNS. The CDR3 loop spans 14 amino acids. V shed 6 bases and J 3 bases; nucleotides not matched to a gene: 5. CDR3 bases: TGTGCCAGCAGCCTTGGACAGGGTACAGATACGCAGTATTTT. It translates to CASSLGQGTDTQYF. The full variable domain, with the rest looked up from reference TRBV25-1 and TRBJ2-3, is EADIYQTPRYLVIGTGKKITLECSQTMGHDKMYWYQQDPGMELHLIHYSYGVNSTEKGDLSSESTVSRIRTEHFPLTLESARPSHTSQYLCASSLGQGTDTQYFGPGTRLTVL.

The chain couples TRBV11-2 to TRBJ1-3, with 8 bases lining up with TRBD1. The CDR3 contains 16 residues. V shed 1 base and J 4 bases; nucleotides not matched to a gene: 6. The germline gives CDR1 SGHAT, CDR2 FQNNGV. The CDR3 DNA reads as TGTGCCAGCAGCTTAGGGACAGGGTCGTCCGGAAACACCATATATTTT. Its translation is CASSLGTGSSGNTIYF. The whole variable domain, filled in from reference TRBV11-2 and TRBJ1-3, reads EAGVAQSPRYKIIEKRQSVAFWCNPISGHATLYWYQQILGQGPKLLIQFQNNGVVDDSQLPKDRFSAERLKGVDSTLKIQPAKLEDSAVYLCASSLGTGSSGNTIYFGEGSWLTVV.

The chain combines TRBV2 with TRBJ2-5, with D possibly TRBD1 on 5 matching bases. Trimming removed 6 bases from V and 1 base from J, with 15 bases in between. The germline V gene encodes CDR1 SNHLY and CDR2 FYNNEI. The CDR3 is 15 amino acids. CDR3 DNA: TGTGCCAGCAGAGAATACAGGAACTCCCAAGAGACCCAGTACTTC. Amino acids: CASREYRNSQETQYF.

The chain couples TRBV5-1 to TRBJ1-2, with TRBD1 matching over 7 bases. Trimming cost V 4 bases and J 6 bases; bases outside gene matches: 9. Germline V gives CDR1 SGHRS, CDR2 YFSETQ. This CDR3 contains 14 residues. CDR3 sequence (DNA): TGCGCCAGCAGCCTGGCCGGGACAGCAAATGGCTACACCTTC. It translates to CASSLAGTANGYTF.

The V gene is TRBV2, the J gene TRBJ2-3, with 8 bases aligning to TRBD2. After removal of 5 bases from V and 1 base from J, the junction contained 5 bases not matched to a gene. Germline V gene sequence: CDR1 SNHLY, CDR2 FYNNEI. This CDR3 is 15 amino acids long. The CDR3 nucleotides read TGTGCCAGCAGTTACCTCGGGGGGGGCACAGATACGCAGTATTTT. Residues: CASSYLGGGTDTQYF. Using reference TRBV2 and TRBJ2-3 for the parts outside the CDR3, the full variable domain is EPEVTQTPSHQVTQMGQEVILRCVPISNHLYFYWYRQILGQKVEFLVSFYNNEISEKSEIFDDQFSVERPDGSNFTLKIRSTKLEDSAMYFCASSYLGGGTDTQYFGPGTRLTVL.

The chain recombines TRBV11-2 with TRBJ1-3; D perhaps matches TRBD1 (5 bases). The CDR3 consists of 16 residues. The V and J ends lost 5 bases and 2 bases respectively, with 16 bases between them. The germline gives CDR1 SGHAT, CDR2 FQNNGV. Here the CDR3 reads CASSQLAGSAGNTIYF. CDR3 coding DNA: TGTGCCAGCAGCCAATTGGCAGGGTCGGCTGGAAACACCATATATTTT.

V usage is TRBV5-1 and J usage is TRBJ2-1; 9 bases are a match to TRBD1. Trimming cost V 1 base and J 8 bases; bases outside gene matches: 7. The CDR3 is 15 residues long. From germline, CDR1 is SGHRS and CDR2 YFSETQ. The CDR3 coding sequence is TGCGCCAGCAGCTTGCGGGACAGGGCGAGGGATGAGCAGTTCTTC. Translating it yields CASSLRDRARDEQFF.

The J gene is TRBJ2-1, the V gene TRBV2; D unclear. The CDR3 consists of 14 residues. Trimming removed 4 bases at V and 4 bases at J, with 11 bases between. From germline, CDR1 is SNHLY and CDR2 FYNNEI. This CDR3 is CASSGPPRYNEQFF. CDR3 bases: TGTGCCAGCAGTGGTCCCCCCCGGTACAATGAGCAGTTCTTC.

The rearrangement uses TRBV5-6 and TRBJ1-2; perhaps TRBD1 as D (5 bases). The V gene's germline CDR1 is SGHDT and CDR2 YYEEEE. The V end lost 4 bases, the J end lost 5 bases, and 21 bases lay between the germline ends. This CDR3 region has 16 residues. The CDR3 DNA follows: TGTGCCAGCAGCGACGTGGCGTCAGGGATCCGTTATGGCTACACCTTC. Encoded protein: CASSDVASGIRYGYTF.

The chain couples TRBV27 to TRBJ2-7; 12 bases are shared with TRBD2. J was trimmed by 5 bases and V by 5 bases; bases with no gene match: 10. CDR1 MNHEY and CDR2 SMNVEV come from the germline V gene (reference sequence). CDR3 size: 16 residues. Here the CDR3 DNA reads TGTGCCAGCAGTCTCCGAACTAGCGGGGGGACGAACGAGCAGTACTTC. As protein: CASSLRTSGGTNEQYF.

The chain recombines TRBV27 with TRBJ2-3; TRBD2 agrees at 15 bases. The V gene end was trimmed by 6 bases and the J gene end by 1 base; junction bases not matched to a gene: 5. Germline CDR1 and CDR2: MNHEY and SMNVEV (reference sequence). This CDR3 has 17 amino acids. DNA for the CDR3: TGTGCCAGCAGCCGGACTAGCGGGGGGGCCGGCACAGATACGCAGTATTTT. Its translation is CASSRTSGGAGTDTQYF.

J is TRBJ1-5 and V is TRBV6-5; 9 bases align to TRBD1. The trim removed 7 bases at V and 0 bases at J, leaving 4 bases unmatched. The CDR3 runs to 15 residues. Per germline, CDR1 MNHEY and CDR2 SVGAGI. The CDR3 sequence is CASTRTGDSNQPQHF. The CDR3, as DNA: TGTGCCAGCACCAGGACAGGGGATAGCAATCAGCCCCAGCATTTT.

The chain uses TRBV10-2 and TRBJ2-4; 9 nucleotides align to TRBD1. CDR3 length: 12 amino acids. The germline V gene encodes CDR1 WSHSY and CDR2 SAAADI. Trimming cost V 8 bases and J 11 bases; bases outside gene matches: 7. The CDR3 loop is CASADRTGVQYF. The DNA of the CDR3 is TGCGCCAGCGCCGACCGGACAGGGGTTCAGTACTTC.

The CDR3 DNA is TGTGCCAGCAGCAGAGGTAGCGGGGCCGAGCAGTACTTC. As protein: CASSRGSGAEQYF. V and J are TRBV7-9 and TRBJ2-7, with 8 bases aligning to TRBD2. Germline V gene lookup returns CDR1 SEHNR and CDR2 FQNEAQ (reference sequence). The CDR3 is made up of 13 amino acids. Trimming at V came to 5 bases and at J to 6 bases, leaving 6 bases not matched to a gene. The variable domain in full, with the rest retrieved from reference TRBV7-9 and TRBJ2-7, is DTGVSQNPRHKITKRGQNVTFRCDPISEHNRLYWYRQTLGQGPEFLTYFQNEAQLEKSRLLSDRFSAERPKGSFSTLEIQRTEQGDSAMYLCASSRGSGAEQYFGPGTRLTVT.

The gene calls are TRBV12-3 or TRBV12-4 and TRBJ2-1; D is undetermined. The CDR3 loop spans 12 amino acids. V was shortened by 6 bases and J by 7 bases, with 10 bases between the two germline ends. This CDR3 is CASSPRLNEQFF. The CDR3, as DNA: TGTGCCAGCAGCCCCAGATTAAATGAGCAGTTCTTC.